This T cell receptor beta chain emerged from a study of beta chain features in type 1 diabetes. Findings and limits, study-wide: Naive, central memory and Treg TCRB repertoires seemed to resemble each other more closely in patients than they did in healthy donors. Moderate yet significant TCRB CDR3 shortening was seen in Type 1 diabetes patients in all four CD4+ subsets. Any HLA-type effect on TCRB rearrangement remained unresolved here.

V lost 7 bases to trimming and J lost 5 bases, with 18 bases between them. The CDR3 length is 14 residues. CDR1 MNHNY and CDR2 SVGAGI come from the germline V gene (reference sequence). Naive, central memory, regulatory and stem cell-like memory cells within the CD4+ compartment were sorted using CD45RO/CCR7/CD25/CD127/CD95/CD27. Expressed TCRB transcripts were sequenced, since all the RNA that had been isolated was reverse transcribed. Naive, central memory and regulatory T cell samples averaged around 3.3 million reads. Generated by immunoSEQ multiplex PCR, the TCRdb table keeps only in-frame clones and is missing some. The sample yields approximately 280,000 clones, 15% seen once. A word on this clone: The antigen is not known.

The chain joins TRBV6-6 to TRBJ2-7; D might be TRBD2 (5 bases). This TCR was recovered from a man aged 18 to 29 with type 1 diabetes. The sequencing sample was made of naive CD4+ T cells from blood. CDR3 loop: CASISQTRGDEQYF. CDR3 DNA: TGTGCCAGCATTTCCCAGACTCGGGGTGACGAGCAGTACTTC.